This TCR beta chain came from a study of response to subunit inactivated influenza vaccine. Overall study findings and caveats: The authors proposed limited new T cell recruitment per seasonal influenza vaccination.

TCRdb re-called the RT-PCR reads with MiXCR, one entry per CDR3 protein. The table shows hundreds of thousands of distinct CDR3 sequences, with approximately 15% occurring only once. There are a few counts of this clonotype. As yet, its antigen is unknown. Trimming left V 6 bases short and J 9 bases short, with 19 bases between. The CDR3 is made up of 14 amino acids. The sequence came from a man aged 45-65 years who received an inactivated influenza vaccine. The chain employs TRBV12-3 or TRBV12-4 and TRBJ2-3; no clear D gene. Sequenced material: PBMCs from blood, taken around 15 days before vaccination. CDR3 sequence: CASSLDRPLPTQYF. CDR3 DNA: TGTGCCAGCAGCTTGGACCGACCTCTCCCCACGCAGTATTTT.